These 12 T cell receptor beta chains came from one sample sequenced in a study of blood T cells in healthy people across ages (dated by TCRdb to between 2015 and 2016). The method was 5' RACE. Reads for this sample came from an Illumina HiSeq 2500. A second PCR of 7 to 11 cycles was performed with a sample-barcoded 5' primer and a J-beta primer mix. TCRdb applied fastp at Q25 and MiXCR to the public reads, then kept only in-frame beta chains. Each entry is one CDR3 protein sequence, shown with its most common DNA and genes. Within this sample are around 1,000,000 distinct CDR3 sequences, with about two fifths of them counted one time only. The ten largest clones add up to approximately 14% of the sample. The sequenced material came from blood. The origin of the receptors is a man younger than 35 in good health.

With respect to this clonotype: A much larger clone is a single base away; this may be a read error. The V call is TRBV27, the J call TRBJ2-3; weak D call: TRBD1 (6 bases). The length of the CDR3 is 10 residues. Germline V gives CDR1 MNHEY, CDR2 SMNVEV (reference sequence). Trimming took 8 bases from V and 7 from J, leaving 7 bases between them. Written as DNA, the CDR3 is TGTGCCAGCGGGACAAATACGCAGTATTTT. It yields the protein CASGTNTQYF.

This clonotype was seen a few times. The V gene is TRBV6-5, the J gene TRBJ1-2, with D possibly matching TRBD1 (6 bases). The CDR3 length is 15 residues. CDR1 is MNHEY and CDR2 is SVGAGI in the germline V gene. V was cut by 2 bases and J by 8 bases, with 18 bases left in between. The CDR3 region has the DNA TGTGCCAGCAGTTACCTTGACAGGACCGGGAACGGCTACACCTTC. Translated: CASSYLDRTGNGYTF.

The chain carries TRBV4-1 and TRBJ1-1; D gene uncertain. Germline values: CDR1 MGHRA, CDR2 YSYEKL. This CDR3 is built from 16 residues. The germline V and J ends were trimmed by 1 base and 0 bases, with 12 bases remaining between them. Here the CDR3 reads CASSQVRTEMNTEAFF. For the CDR3, the DNA is TGCGCCAGCAGCCAAGTGCGGACGGAAATGAACACTGAAGCTTTCTTT.

This clonotype has just a few counts. This chain joins TRBV12-3 or TRBV12-4 and TRBJ2-3; TRBD1 is a possible D gene (6 bases). Trimming stripped 5 bases from V and 6 bases from J, with 18 bases between. The CDR3 is made up of 15 amino acids. The CDR3, as DNA: TGTGCCAGCAGTCCAGGGGCGAAAATGCCCGATACGCAGTATTTT. This sequence encodes CASSPGAKMPDTQYF.

This clonotype was seen a single time. The chain employs TRBV9 and TRBJ2-2; perhaps TRBD2 as D (5 bases). Trimming removed 5 bases at V and 1 base at J, with 9 bases between. Germline CDR1 reads SGDLS; CDR2 reads YYNGEE. This CDR3 is 14 amino acids long. CDR3 nucleotides: TGTGCCAGCAGAGTTGGAGGGAACACCGGGGAGCTGTTTTTT. Its translation is CASRVGGNTGELFF.

This clonotype has only a few counts. V and J are TRBV7-2 and TRBJ1-4; TRBD1 is a possible D gene (5 bases). In germline, CDR1 is SGHTA, CDR2 FQGNSA. The CDR3 contains 13 residues. Between the trimmed V and J ends, which lost 4 bases and 8 bases, there was a span of 11 bases. Here the CDR3 reads CASSYRPTEKLFF. The CDR3 DNA sequence: TGTGCCAGCAGCTACAGGCCCACCGAAAAACTGTTTTTT.

The chain uses TRBV7-8 and TRBJ2-4; D is possibly TRBD1 (8 bases). The CDR3 totals 16 residues. Trimming shortened V by 5 bases and J by 2 bases, and 16 bases separated the two germline ends. Germline CDR1 SGHVS, CDR2 FQNEAQ. The CDR3 loop reads CASSKQGGRPKNIQYF. The CDR3 DNA sequence: TGTGCCAGCAGCAAACAGGGGGGGAGGCCCAAAAACATTCAGTACTTC.

This clonotype showed up just a few times. J is TRBJ2-7 and V is TRBV20-1, with D perhaps TRBD1 (6 bases). Germline V gives CDR1 DFQATT, CDR2 SNEGSKA (reference sequence). Deletions cut 5 bases from V and 4 bases from J, with 18 bases between. The CDR3 sequence is 14 residues long. The CDR3, as DNA: TGCAGTGCTGGGCGGACAGCTCAAATATACGAGCAGTACTTC. As protein: CSAGRTAQIYEQYF.

V and J are TRBV5-1 and TRBJ2-2; D possibly corresponds to TRBD2 (5 bases). V lost 5 bases, J lost 0 bases, and 17 bases lay in between. The CDR3 is 17 residues long. Per germline, CDR1 SGHRS and CDR2 YFSETQ. CDR3: CASSFPSEVANTGELFF. CDR3 sequence (DNA): TGCGCCAGCAGTTTCCCTTCGGAGGTAGCGAACACCGGGGAGCTGTTTTTT.

This clonotype occurred many times. The genes are TRBV20-1 and TRBJ2-3, with 9 bases identical to TRBD2. Germline CDR1 and CDR2: DFQATT and SNEGSKA (reference sequence). Trimming removed 3 bases from V and 6 bases from J; junction bases left unmatched: 7. The CDR3 covers 14 residues. CDR3 protein: CSASSLAGTDTQYF. CDR3 nucleotides: TGCAGTGCTAGTTCCCTAGCGGGGACGGATACGCAGTATTTT.

The gene calls are TRBV7-2 and TRBJ1-4, with TRBD1 matching 7 bases. The CDR3 spans 14 residues. V gave up 3 bases and J gave up 7 bases; unmatched junction bases: 5. In germline, CDR1 is SGHTA, CDR2 FQGNSA. The CDR3 DNA reads as TGTGCCAGCAGCTTTACAGGGGTTGGTGAAAAACTGTTTTTT. Its translation: CASSFTGVGEKLFF.

In this sample, this clonotype turned up a few times. The rearrangement links TRBV7-2 to TRBJ2-1; the D gene is possibly TRBD1 (5 bases). The CDR3 runs 17 residues. CDR1 and CDR2 (germline): SGHTA, FQGNSA. V lost 6 bases and J 4 bases, leaving 22 bases between the germline ends. The CDR3 reads CASSHRQISLLYNEQFF. The CDR3 bases are TGTGCCAGCAGTCATAGACAGATTAGCCTTCTATACAATGAGCAGTTCTTC.